Sequencing of this T cell receptor beta chain was carried out in a study of cytomegalovirus exposure and HLA in healthy donors. The CDR3 consists of 14 residues. The ends were cut back, 3 bases at V and 2 bases at J, with 9 bases in the middle. CDR1 and CDR2 (germline): SGHNT, YYREEE (reference sequence). The primer mix had 60 Vbeta and 13 Jbeta primers. Only in-frame clones appear in the TCRdb table, and some are missing; sequencing was by immunoSEQ multiplex PCR. This sample yields about 170,000 clones, of which approximately 80% are seen a single time; 0.75% to 0.9% belongs to the top ten. The sample was PBMCs. This chain links TRBV5-4 with TRBJ2-4; D not certain. This clonotype originated in a woman aged 18-29 years in good health and CMV-seronegative. CDR3 bases: TGTGCCAGCAGCTCCCGGTCTTCCAAAAACATTCAGTACTTC. Protein sequence: CASSSRSSKNIQYF.